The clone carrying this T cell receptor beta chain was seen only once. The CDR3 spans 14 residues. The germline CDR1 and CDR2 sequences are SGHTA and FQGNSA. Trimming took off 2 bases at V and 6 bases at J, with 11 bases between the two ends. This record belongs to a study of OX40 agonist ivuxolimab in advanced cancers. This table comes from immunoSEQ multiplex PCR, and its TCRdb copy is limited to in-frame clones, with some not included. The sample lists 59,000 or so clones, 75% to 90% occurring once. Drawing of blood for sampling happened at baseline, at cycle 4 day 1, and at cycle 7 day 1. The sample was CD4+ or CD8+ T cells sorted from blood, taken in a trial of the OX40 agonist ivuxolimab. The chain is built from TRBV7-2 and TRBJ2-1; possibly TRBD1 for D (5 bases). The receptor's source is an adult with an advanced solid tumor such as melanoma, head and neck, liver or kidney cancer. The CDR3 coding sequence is TGTGCCAGCAGCTTAAGGGGTATATTCAATGAGCAGTTCTTC. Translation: CASSLRGIFNEQFF.